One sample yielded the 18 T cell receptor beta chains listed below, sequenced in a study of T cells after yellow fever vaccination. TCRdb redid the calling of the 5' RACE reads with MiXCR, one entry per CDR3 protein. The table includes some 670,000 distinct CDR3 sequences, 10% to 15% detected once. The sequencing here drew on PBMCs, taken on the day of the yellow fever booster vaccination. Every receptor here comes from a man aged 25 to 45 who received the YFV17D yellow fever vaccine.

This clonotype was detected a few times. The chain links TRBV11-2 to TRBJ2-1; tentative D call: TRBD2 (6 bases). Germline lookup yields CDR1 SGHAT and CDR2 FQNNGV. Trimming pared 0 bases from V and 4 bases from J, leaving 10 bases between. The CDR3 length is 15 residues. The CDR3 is CASSLEGGAYNEQFF. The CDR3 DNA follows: TGTGCCAGCAGCTTAGAAGGCGGGGCTTACAATGAGCAGTTCTTC.

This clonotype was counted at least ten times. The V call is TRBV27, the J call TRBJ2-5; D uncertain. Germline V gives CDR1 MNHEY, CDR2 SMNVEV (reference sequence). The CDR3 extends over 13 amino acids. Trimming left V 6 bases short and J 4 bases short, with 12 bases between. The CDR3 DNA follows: TGTGCCAGCAGCTTGCTAGTGGGAGAGACCCAGTACTTC. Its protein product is CASSLLVGETQYF.

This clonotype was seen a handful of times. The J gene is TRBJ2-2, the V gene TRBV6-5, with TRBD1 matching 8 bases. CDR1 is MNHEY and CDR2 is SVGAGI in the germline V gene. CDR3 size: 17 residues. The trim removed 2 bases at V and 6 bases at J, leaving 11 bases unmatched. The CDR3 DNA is TGTGCCAGCAGTTACCCCCAGGGGGCACGTCTTGCCGGGGAGCTGTTTTTT. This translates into CASSYPQGARLAGELFF.

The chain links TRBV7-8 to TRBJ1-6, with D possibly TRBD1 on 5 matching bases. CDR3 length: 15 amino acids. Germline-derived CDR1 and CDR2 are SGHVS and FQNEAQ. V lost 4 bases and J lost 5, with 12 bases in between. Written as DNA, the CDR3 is TGTGCCAGCAGCTCCGGGACGGAAAATAATTCACCCCTCCACTTT. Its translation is CASSSGTENNSPLHF.

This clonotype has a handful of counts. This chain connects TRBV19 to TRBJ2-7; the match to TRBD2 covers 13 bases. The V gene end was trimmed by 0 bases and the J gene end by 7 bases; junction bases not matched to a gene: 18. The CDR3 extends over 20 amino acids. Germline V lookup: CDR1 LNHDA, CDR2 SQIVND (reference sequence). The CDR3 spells CASSIDGRPGLAGTLREQYF. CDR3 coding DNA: TGTGCCAGTAGTATAGATGGCAGACCGGGACTAGCGGGGACCCTTCGTGAGCAGTACTTC.

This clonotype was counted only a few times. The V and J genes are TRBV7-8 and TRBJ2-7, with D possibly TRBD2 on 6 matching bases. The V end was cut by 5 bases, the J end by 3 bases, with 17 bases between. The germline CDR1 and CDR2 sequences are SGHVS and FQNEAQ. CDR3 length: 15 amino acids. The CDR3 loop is CASSPELAENYEQYF. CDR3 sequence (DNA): TGTGCCAGCAGCCCCGAGTTAGCGGAAAACTACGAGCAGTACTTC.

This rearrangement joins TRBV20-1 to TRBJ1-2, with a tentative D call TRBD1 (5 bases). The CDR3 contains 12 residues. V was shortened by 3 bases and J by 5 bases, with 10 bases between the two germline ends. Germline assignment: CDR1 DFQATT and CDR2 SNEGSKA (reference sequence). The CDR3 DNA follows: TGCAGTGCTAGTACACAGGAGTATGGCTACACCTTC. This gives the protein CSASTQEYGYTF.

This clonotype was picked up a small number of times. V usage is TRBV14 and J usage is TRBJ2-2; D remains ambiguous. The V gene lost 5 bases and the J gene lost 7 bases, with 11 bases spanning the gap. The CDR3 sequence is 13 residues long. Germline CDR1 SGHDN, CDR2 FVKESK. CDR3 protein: CASSYFSGGELFF. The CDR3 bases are TGTGCCAGCAGCTACTTTTCTGGCGGGGAGCTGTTTTTT.

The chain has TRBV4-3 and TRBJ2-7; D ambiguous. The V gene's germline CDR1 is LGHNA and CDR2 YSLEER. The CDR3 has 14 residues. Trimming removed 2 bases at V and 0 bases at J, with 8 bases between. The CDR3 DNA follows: TGCGCCAGCAGCCAAACTGGGCACTCCTACGAGCAGTACTTC. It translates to CASSQTGHSYEQYF.

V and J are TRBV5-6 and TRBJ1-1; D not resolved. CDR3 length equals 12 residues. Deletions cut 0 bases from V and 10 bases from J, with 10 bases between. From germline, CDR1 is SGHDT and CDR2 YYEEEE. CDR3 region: CASSLGVYGAFF. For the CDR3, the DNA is TGTGCCAGCAGCTTGGGTGTCTACGGAGCTTTCTTT.

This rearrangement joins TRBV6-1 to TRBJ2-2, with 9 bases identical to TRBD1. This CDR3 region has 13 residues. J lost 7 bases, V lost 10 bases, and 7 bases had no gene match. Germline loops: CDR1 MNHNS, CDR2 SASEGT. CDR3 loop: CATITGGNGELFF. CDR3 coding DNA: TGTGCCACCATAACAGGGGGCAACGGGGAGCTGTTTTTT.

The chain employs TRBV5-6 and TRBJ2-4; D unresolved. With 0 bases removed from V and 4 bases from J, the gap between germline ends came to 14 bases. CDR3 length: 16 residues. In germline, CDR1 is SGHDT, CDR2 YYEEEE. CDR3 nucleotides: TGTGCCAGCAGCTTGGTAGGCCAGGCCACAAAAAACATTCAGTACTTC. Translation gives CASSLVGQATKNIQYF. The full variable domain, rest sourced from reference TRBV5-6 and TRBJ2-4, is DAGVTQSPTHLIKTRGQQVTLRCSPKSGHDTVSWYQQALGQGPQFIFQYYEEEERQRGNFPDRFSGHQFPNYSSELNVNALLLGDSALYLCASSLVGQATKNIQYFGAGTRLSVL.

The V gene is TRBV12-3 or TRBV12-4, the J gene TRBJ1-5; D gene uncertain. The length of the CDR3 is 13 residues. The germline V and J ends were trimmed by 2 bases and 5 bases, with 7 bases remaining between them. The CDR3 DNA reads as TGTGCCAGCAGTTTATCCGATTATCAGCCCCAGCATTTT. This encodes CASSLSDYQPQHF.

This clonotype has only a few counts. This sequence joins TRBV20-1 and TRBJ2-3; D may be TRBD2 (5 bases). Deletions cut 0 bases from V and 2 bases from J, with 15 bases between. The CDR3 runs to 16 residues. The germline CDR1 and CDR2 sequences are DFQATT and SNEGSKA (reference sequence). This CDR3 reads CSARDVRREPTDTQYF. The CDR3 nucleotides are TGCAGTGCTAGAGACGTAAGAAGGGAGCCCACAGATACGCAGTATTTT.

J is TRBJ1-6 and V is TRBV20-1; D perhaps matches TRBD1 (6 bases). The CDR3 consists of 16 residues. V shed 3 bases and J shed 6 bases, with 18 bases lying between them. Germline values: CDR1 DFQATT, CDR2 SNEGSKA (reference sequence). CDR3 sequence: CSASDPRGAGNSPLHF. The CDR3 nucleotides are TGCAGTGCTAGCGACCCGCGGGGGGCTGGTAATTCACCCCTCCACTTT.

DNA of the CDR3: TGTGCCAGCAGTTACGGGGGGCCGGGGAATGAGCAGTTCTTC. This encodes CASSYGGPGNEQFF. The genes are TRBV27 and TRBJ2-1; D may be TRBD2 (7 bases). This CDR3 has 14 residues. Germline V CDR1 and CDR2: MNHEY, SMNVEV (reference sequence). Trimming shortened V by 4 bases and J by 7 bases, and 14 bases separated the two germline ends.

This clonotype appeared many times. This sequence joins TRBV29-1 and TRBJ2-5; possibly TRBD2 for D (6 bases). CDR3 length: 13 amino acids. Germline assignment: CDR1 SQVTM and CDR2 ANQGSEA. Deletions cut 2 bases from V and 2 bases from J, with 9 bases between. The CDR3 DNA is TGCAGCGTTGAATACGGACTACAAGAGACCCAGTACTTC. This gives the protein CSVEYGLQETQYF.

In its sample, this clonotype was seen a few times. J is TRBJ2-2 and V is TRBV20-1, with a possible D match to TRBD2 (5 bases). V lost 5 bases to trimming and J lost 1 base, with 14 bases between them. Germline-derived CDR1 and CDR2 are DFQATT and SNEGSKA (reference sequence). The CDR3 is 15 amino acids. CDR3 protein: CSAHGRTLNTGELFF. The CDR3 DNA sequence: TGCAGTGCTCACGGCCGGACTCTGAACACCGGGGAGCTGTTTTTT.